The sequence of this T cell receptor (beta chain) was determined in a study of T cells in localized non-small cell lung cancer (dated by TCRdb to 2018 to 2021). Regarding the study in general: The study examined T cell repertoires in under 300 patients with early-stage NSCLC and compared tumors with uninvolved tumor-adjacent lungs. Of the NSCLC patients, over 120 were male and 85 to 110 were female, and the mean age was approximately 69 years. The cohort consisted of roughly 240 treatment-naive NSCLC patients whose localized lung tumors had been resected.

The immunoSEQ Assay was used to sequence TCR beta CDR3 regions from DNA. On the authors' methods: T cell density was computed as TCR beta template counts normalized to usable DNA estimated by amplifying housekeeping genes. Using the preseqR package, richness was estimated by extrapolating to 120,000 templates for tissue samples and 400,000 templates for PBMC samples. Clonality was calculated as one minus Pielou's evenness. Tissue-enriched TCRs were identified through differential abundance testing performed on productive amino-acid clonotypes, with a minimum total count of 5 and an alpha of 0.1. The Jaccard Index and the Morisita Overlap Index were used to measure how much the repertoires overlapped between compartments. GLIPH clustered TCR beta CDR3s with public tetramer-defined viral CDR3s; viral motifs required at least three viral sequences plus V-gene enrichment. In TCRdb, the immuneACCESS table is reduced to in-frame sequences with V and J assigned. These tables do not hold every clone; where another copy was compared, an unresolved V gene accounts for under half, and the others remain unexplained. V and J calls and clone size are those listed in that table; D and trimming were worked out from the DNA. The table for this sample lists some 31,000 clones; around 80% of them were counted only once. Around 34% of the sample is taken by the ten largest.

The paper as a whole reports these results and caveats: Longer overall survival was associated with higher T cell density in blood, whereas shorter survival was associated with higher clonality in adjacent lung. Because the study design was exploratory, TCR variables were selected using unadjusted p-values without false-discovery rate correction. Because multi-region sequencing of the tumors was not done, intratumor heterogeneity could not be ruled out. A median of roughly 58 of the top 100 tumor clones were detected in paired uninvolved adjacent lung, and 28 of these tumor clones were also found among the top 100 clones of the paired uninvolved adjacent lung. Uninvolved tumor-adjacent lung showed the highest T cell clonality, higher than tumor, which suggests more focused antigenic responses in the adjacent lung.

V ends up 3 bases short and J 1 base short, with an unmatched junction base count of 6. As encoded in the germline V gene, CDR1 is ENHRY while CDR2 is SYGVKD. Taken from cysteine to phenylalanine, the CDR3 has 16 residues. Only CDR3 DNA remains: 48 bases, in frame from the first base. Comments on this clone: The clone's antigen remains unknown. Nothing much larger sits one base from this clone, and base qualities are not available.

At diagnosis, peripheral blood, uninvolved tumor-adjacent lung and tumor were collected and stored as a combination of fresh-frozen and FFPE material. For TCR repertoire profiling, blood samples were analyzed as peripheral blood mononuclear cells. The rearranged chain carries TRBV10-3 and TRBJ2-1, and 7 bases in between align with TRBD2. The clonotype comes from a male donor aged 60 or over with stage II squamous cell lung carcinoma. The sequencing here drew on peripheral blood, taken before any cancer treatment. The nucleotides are TGTGCCATCAGTGACCCGGGGGGACCATCCTACAATGAGCAGTTCTTC. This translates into CAISDPGGPSYNEQFF.